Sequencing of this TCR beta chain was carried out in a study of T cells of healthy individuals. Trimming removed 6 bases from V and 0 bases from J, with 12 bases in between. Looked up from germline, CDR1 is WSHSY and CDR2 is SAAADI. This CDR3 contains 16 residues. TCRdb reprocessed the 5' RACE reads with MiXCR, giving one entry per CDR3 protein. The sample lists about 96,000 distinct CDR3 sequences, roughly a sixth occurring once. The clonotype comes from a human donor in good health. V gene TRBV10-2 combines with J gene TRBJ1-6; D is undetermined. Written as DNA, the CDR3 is TGCGCCAGCAGGGTCTCCTGGGCCTCCTATAATTCACCCCTCCACTTT. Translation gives CASRVSWASYNSPLHF.